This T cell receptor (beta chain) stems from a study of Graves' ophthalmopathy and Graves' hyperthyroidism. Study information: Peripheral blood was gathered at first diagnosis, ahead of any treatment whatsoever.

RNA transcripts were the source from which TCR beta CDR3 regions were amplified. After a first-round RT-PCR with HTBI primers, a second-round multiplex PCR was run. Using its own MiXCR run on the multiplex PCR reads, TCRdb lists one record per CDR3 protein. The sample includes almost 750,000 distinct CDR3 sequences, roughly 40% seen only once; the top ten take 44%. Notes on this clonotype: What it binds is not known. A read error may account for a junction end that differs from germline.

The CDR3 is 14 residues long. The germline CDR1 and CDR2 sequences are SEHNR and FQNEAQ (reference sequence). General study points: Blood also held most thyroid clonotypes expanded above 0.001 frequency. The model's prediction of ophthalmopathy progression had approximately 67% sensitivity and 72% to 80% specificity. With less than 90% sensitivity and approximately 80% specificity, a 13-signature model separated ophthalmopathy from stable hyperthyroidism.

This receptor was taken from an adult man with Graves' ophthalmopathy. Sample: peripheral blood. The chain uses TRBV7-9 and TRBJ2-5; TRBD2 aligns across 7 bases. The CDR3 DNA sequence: TGTGCCAGCAGCACCGCTGCGGGGGAAGAGGCCCAGTACTTC. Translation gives CASSTAAGEEAQYF. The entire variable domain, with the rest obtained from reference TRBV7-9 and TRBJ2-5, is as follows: DTGVSQNPRHKITKRGQNVTFRCDPISEHNRLYWYRQTLGQGPEFLTYFQNEAQLEKSRLLSDRFSAERPKGSFSTLEIQRTEQGDSAMYLCASSTAAGEEAQYFGPGTRLLVL.